The present T cell receptor (beta chain) was sequenced within a study of T cell responses to AZD1222 COVID-19 vaccine. Findings and limits, study-wide: CD4 TCRs linked to vaccination spanned spike, dominating at 160-218 and 743-854.

Method: immunoSEQ multiplex PCR; TCRdb's copy keeps in-frame clones and lacks some. The top ten clones hold approximately 1% of a sample with 100,000 to 150,000 clones, approximately 90% of them seen once. Germline-derived CDR1 and CDR2 are MNHEY and SMNVEV (reference sequence). Trimming took 6 bases from V and 0 from J, leaving 9 bases between them. The CDR3 totals 14 residues. A word on this clone: Its specificity is not known.

This sample comprised peripheral blood, obtained on day 0 of AZD1222 vaccination. The chain carries TRBV27 and TRBJ1-3; D unresolved. The sequence derives from an adult in good health. The CDR3 loop is CASRGLSSGNTIYF. CDR3 bases: TGTGCCAGCAGAGGACTGAGCTCTGGAAACACCATATATTTT.